This TCR beta chain comes out of a study of T-cell memory formation after mild COVID-19. TCRdb re-called the 5' RACE reads through MiXCR, storing one row per CDR3 protein. The repertoire includes about 560,000 distinct CDR3 sequences, under 20% of them detected once, and 9.5% to 15% sits in the top ten. V lost 5 bases and J lost 2, with 15 bases in between. There are 15 residues in the CDR3. Germline lookup yields CDR1 LNHNV and CDR2 YYDKDF (reference sequence). The rearrangement uses TRBV15 and TRBJ1-1; D might be TRBD1 (5 bases). The receptor was isolated from an adult woman who had mild COVID-19 (a few samples of this study predate the infection). Cell type and time point are not known. The sample taken for sequencing was PBMCs or a T cell subset sorted from them (not recorded which). The CDR3 protein is CATSPSGTVNTEAFF. CDR3 in DNA: TGTGCCACCAGCCCCTCGGGGACGGTTAACACTGAAGCTTTCTTT.